The entry below describes one TCR beta chain. The sample comes from a study of blood T cell repertoires in COVID-19. Study as a whole: Researchers got acute and convalescent COVID-19 samples from the United States, Italy and Spain.

Authors' processing steps: Amplification of reference gene primers provided the estimated nucleated cell counts. Assay used: immunoSEQ multiplex PCR; TCRdb lists only in-frame clones, some missing. V and J calls and clone size are as listed in that table; D and trimming were resolved from the DNA. The table lists under 250,000 clones, 83% of them singletons. Participants' reported clinical history set cohort assignment. Within 2 weeks before study entry, exposed participants met a COVID-19 case. The germline CDR1 and CDR2 sequences are SEHNR and FQNEAQ (reference sequence). The CDR3 consists of 15 residues. V was shortened by 5 bases and J by 0 bases, with 13 bases between the two germline ends.

The gene calls are TRBV7-9 and TRBJ1-1, with D possibly matching TRBD1 (5 bases). The TCR originated in a woman in her thirties or forties who had been exposed to COVID-19. Sequencing was done on a sample of PBMCs or T cells enriched from blood (not recorded which). CDR3 amino acids: CASSQQVSVNTEAFF. Written as DNA, the CDR3 is TGTGCCAGCAGCCAACAGGTCAGCGTGAACACTGAAGCTTTCTTT.